One T cell receptor (beta chain) is described in this entry. The data were obtained in a study of blood T cell repertoires in COVID-19. Study-wide context: Donors in the United States, Italy and Spain gave samples during acute or convalescent COVID-19. Sample material is recorded as cDNA or gDNA derived from T cells, B-cell-depleted T cells, or PBMCs.

Per the study methods: The authors estimated nucleated cell counts from reference gene primer amplification. TCRdb's copy holds only in-frame clones and misses some; the assay was immunoSEQ multiplex PCR. For V, J and clone size, that table is used; D and trimming come from the DNA. The table includes tens of thousands of clones, roughly 85% detected once. V lost 3 bases and J 3 bases, leaving 15 bases between the germline ends. The CDR3 runs to 15 residues. Germline CDR1 reads SGHAT; CDR2 reads FQNNGV. The TCR sequence derives from a man in his 60s with acute or convalescent COVID-19. The sample taken for sequencing was peripheral blood. The rearrangement uses TRBV11-2 and TRBJ2-7; D uncertain. CDR3 in DNA: TGTGCCAGCAGCTTCGATTCGCAGTTCGACTACGAGCAGTACTTC. Translation gives CASSFDSQFDYEQYF.